A single sample gave rise to the 2 T cell receptor beta chains below, sequenced in a study of early T cells in non-severe SARS-CoV-2 infection. Via MiXCR, TCRdb re-called the 5' RACE reads, giving one row per CDR3 protein. The repertoire has tens of thousands of distinct CDR3 sequences, 5.5% to 8% of them found once; the top ten carry less than 3%. Specimen: whole blood. These receptors were taken from an adult who was a healthcare worker with PCR-confirmed SARS-CoV-2 infection or an uninfected control (not recorded which).

With regard to this clonotype: Possible read error: a much larger clone is one base away. This chain joins TRBV7-9 and TRBJ1-6; 7 bases are shared with TRBD1. The CDR3 is made up of 14 amino acids. V was pared by 5 bases and J by 6 bases, with 4 bases of the junction left unmatched. CDR1 is SEHNR, CDR2 FQNEAQ, per germline (reference sequence). The CDR3 spells CASSRDSINSPLHF. CDR3 sequence (DNA): TGTGCCAGCAGCCGGGACAGCATTAATTCACCCCTCCACTTT.

This clonotype is termed medium-sized. CDR3 coding DNA: TGCAGTGCTAGAGATCGGGCGATTTTCTATGGCTACACCTTC. Translation gives CSARDRAIFYGYTF. V is TRBV20-1 and J is TRBJ1-2; D is uncertain. There are 14 residues in the CDR3. The germline V gene has CDR1 DFQATT and CDR2 SNEGSKA (reference sequence). V was trimmed by 0 bases and J by 4 bases, leaving 12 bases between them.